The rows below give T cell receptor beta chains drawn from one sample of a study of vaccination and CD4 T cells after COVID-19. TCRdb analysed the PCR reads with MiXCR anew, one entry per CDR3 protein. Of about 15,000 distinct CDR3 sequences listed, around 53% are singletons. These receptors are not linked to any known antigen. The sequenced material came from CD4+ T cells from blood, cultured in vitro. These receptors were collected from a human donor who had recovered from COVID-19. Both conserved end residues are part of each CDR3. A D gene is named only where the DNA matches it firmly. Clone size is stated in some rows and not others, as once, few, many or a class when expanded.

CATSDLYGYEQYF,TGTGCCACCAGTGATTTGTATGGCTACGAGCAGTACTTC,TRBV24-1,-,-,TRBJ2-7
CASSQEDRSDGYTF,TGCGCCAGCAGCCAAGAGGACAGGTCCGATGGCTACACCTTC,TRBV4-3,TRBD1,-,TRBJ1-2
CASSERGVNTEAFF,TGTGCCAGCAGTGAACGGGGGGTGAACACTGAAGCTTTCTTT,TRBV6-1,-,-,TRBJ1-1
CASSLFSSGTGSSGANVLTF,TGTGCCAGCAGTTTATTCTCCTCCGGGACTGGAAGCTCTGGGGCCAACGTCCTGACTTTC,TRBV27,-,few,TRBJ2-6
CATSDLDRGGYTF,TGTGCCACCAGTGACCTGGACAGGGGTGGCTACACCTTC,TRBV24-1,TRBD1,-,TRBJ1-2
CASTFGQGAGYTF,TGTGCCAGCACCTTCGGGCAGGGGGCCGGCTACACCTTC,TRBV28,TRBD1,-,TRBJ1-2
CASSPDGFAGANVLTF,TGTGCCAGCAGCCCGGACGGTTTCGCTGGGGCCAACGTCCTGACTTTC,TRBV7-9,-,large,TRBJ2-6
CAWSPGHVNEQYF,TGTGCCTGGAGTCCAGGGCACGTGAACGAGCAGTACTTC,TRBV30,-,-,TRBJ2-7
CASSLGLRDSGNIQYF,TGTGCCAGCAGCTTGGGACTCCGGGACAGCGGAAACATTCAGTACTTC,TRBV7-3,-,-,TRBJ2-4
CASSYSAGINYGCTF,TGTGCCAGCAGTTACTCAGCGGGCATAAACTATGGCTGCACCTTC,TRBV6-5,-,-,TRBJ1-2
CASSGPPTAYEQYF,TGTGCCAGCAGTGGCCCCCCCACAGCTTACGAGCAGTACTTC,TRBV6-1,-,-,TRBJ2-7
CASSVGPETEAFF,TGTGCCAGCAGCGTAGGCCCGGAGACTGAAGCTTTCTTT,TRBV9,-,few,TRBJ1-1
CASSLGSSSTDTQYF,TGTGCCAGCAGCTTAGGGTCCAGTAGCACAGATACGCAGTATTTT,TRBV11-2,-,few,TRBJ2-3
CSVEDLWEVTDTQYF,TGCAGCGTTGAAGATCTGTGGGAGGTCACAGATACGCAGTATTTT,TRBV29-1,-,-,TRBJ2-3
CASSTGQTTPDYTF,TGTGCCAGCAGTACGGGACAGACGACTCCTGACTACACCTTC,TRBV6-1,TRBD1,-,TRBJ1-2
CATNRDGGDGYTF,TGTGCCACCAACCGGGACGGGGGAGATGGCTACACCTTC,TRBV10-3,-,-,TRBJ1-2
CSARDPGPVSYEQYF,TGCAGTGCTAGAGATCCAGGGCCTGTTTCCTACGAGCAGTACTTC,TRBV20-1,-,-,TRBJ2-7
CASRSSGGVYQPQHF,TGTGCCAGCCGCTCCTCCGGAGGGGTTTATCAGCCCCAGCATTTT,TRBV12-3/TRBV12-4,-,-,TRBJ1-5
CSASSGEPYGYTF,TGCAGTGCTAGTTCAGGGGAACCCTATGGCTACACCTTC,TRBV20-1,-,-,TRBJ1-2
CAISRDRGETQYF,TGTGCCATCAGTAGGGACAGGGGAGAGACCCAGTACTTC,TRBV10-3,TRBD1,-,TRBJ2-5
CASSRSQGTNTGELFF,TGTGCCAGTAGTAGGAGTCAGGGGACGAACACCGGGGAGCTGTTTTTT,TRBV19,-,once,TRBJ2-2